The 25 T cell receptor beta chains reported below all come from one sample, sequenced in a study of blood T cell repertoires in COVID-19. Profiled with immunoSEQ multiplex PCR; TCRdb holds only in-frame clones, not every one. The table lists approximately 120,000 clones, 75% to 85% of them singletons. Sequencing input: peripheral blood. These receptors all come from a woman older than 75 with active or convalescent COVID-19.

This clone was recorded only once. V and J are TRBV4-2 and TRBJ1-1, with 7 bases identical to TRBD1. This CDR3 spans 14 amino acids. Per the germline V gene, CDR1 is LGHNA and CDR2 is YNFKEQ. V gave up 2 bases and J gave up 3 bases; unmatched junction bases: 3. The CDR3 region has the DNA TGTGCCAGCAGCCAACAGACAGGGTACACTGAAGCTTTCTTT. Protein: CASSQQTGYTEAFF.

The J gene is TRBJ1-1, the V gene TRBV5-1; D gene uncertain. The length of the CDR3 is 12 residues. V dropped 2 bases and J dropped 3 bases, with 5 bases sitting between them. From germline, CDR1 is SGHRS and CDR2 YFSETQ. The CDR3 reads CASSFSDTEAFF. DNA of the CDR3: TGCGCCAGCAGCTTCTCGGACACTGAAGCTTTCTTT.

The chain has TRBV7-9 and TRBJ1-3; D is unclear. CDR3 length: 15 residues. Germline CDR1 SEHNR, CDR2 FQNEAQ (reference sequence). V shed 2 bases and J shed 3 bases, with 11 bases lying between them. The CDR3 is CASSLQVGGGNTIYF. In nucleotides, the CDR3 is TGTGCCAGCAGCTTACAAGTTGGAGGTGGAAACACCATATATTTT.

This chain joins TRBV27 and TRBJ2-7, with a possible D match to TRBD2 (6 bases). The germline V gene encodes CDR1 MNHEY and CDR2 SMNVEV (reference sequence). Deletions cut 2 bases from V and 2 bases from J, with 25 bases between. This CDR3 is built from 19 residues. DNA of the CDR3: TGTGCCAGCAGTTTAAGGTATTCGTTGGCCGGGACTTCGGCCTACGAGCAGTACTTC. Translation gives CASSLRYSLAGTSAYEQYF.

This rearrangement joins TRBV6-5 to TRBJ1-2, with 10 bases identical to TRBD1. The CDR3 totals 14 residues. CDR1 and CDR2 from the germline V gene are MNHEY and SVGAGI. Trimming took 5 bases from V and 9 from J; bases not matched to a gene: 9. In DNA form, the CDR3 reads TGTGCCAGCAGTCCCACCGGGACAGGGGAGCGCTACACCTTC. Amino acids: CASSPTGTGERYTF.

The rearrangement links TRBV19 to TRBJ2-7; 12 bases are a match to TRBD1. From germline, CDR1 is LNHDA and CDR2 SQIVND (reference sequence). This CDR3 region has 14 residues. The J segment lost 5 bases and the V segment lost 6 bases, leaving 5 bases of the junction unmatched. This CDR3 reads CASRSGQGANEQYF. CDR3 DNA: TGTGCCAGTAGATCGGGACAGGGGGCTAACGAGCAGTACTTC.

This rearrangement joins TRBV10-2 to TRBJ1-5; D uncertain. V lost 0 bases to trimming and J lost 0 bases, with 6 bases between them. Germline CDR1 reads WSHSY; CDR2 reads SAAADI. This CDR3 region has 15 residues. The CDR3 loop reads CASSESGDSNQPQHF. In DNA form, the CDR3 reads TGCGCCAGCAGTGAGTCAGGAGATAGCAATCAGCCCCAGCATTTT.

The chain is built from TRBV5-6 and TRBJ2-7; the match to TRBD2 covers 7 bases. From germline, CDR1 is SGHDT and CDR2 YYEEEE. The V segment lost 5 bases and the J segment 2 bases; nucleotides outside the gene matches: 4. This CDR3 is built from 13 residues. The CDR3 here is CASRIAGTYEQYF. CDR3 nucleotides: TGTGCCAGCAGGATAGCGGGTACCTACGAGCAGTACTTC.

The rearrangement links TRBV5-1 to TRBJ1-1, with TRBD1 matching 8 bases. The CDR3 is made up of 16 amino acids. V shed 4 bases, J shed 0 bases, and the junction held 8 bases outside the gene matches. Looked up from germline, CDR1 is SGHRS and CDR2 is YFSETQ. CDR3 sequence: CASSPNLQGVNTEAFF. CDR3 in DNA: TGCGCCAGCAGCCCGAACTTACAGGGGGTGAACACTGAAGCTTTCTTT.

This chain connects TRBV3-1 (or the pseudogene TRBV3-2) to TRBJ1-6; 8 bases agree with TRBD1. The V gene end was trimmed by 8 bases and the J gene end by 6 bases; junction bases not matched to a gene: 6. This CDR3 has 14 amino acids. The germline CDR1 and CDR2 sequences are LGHDT and YNNKEL (reference sequence). CDR3 bases: TGTGCCAGCTCCTCCCAGGGGGCTAATTCACCCCTCCACTTT. Its protein product is CASSSQGANSPLHF.

This clone came up once. This chain connects TRBV29-1 to TRBJ2-7, with 9 bases lining up with TRBD1. The trim removed 7 bases at V and 3 bases at J, leaving 7 bases unmatched. Germline CDR1 reads SQVTM; CDR2 reads ANQGSEA. This CDR3 spans 13 amino acids. The DNA of the CDR3 is TGCAGCGCGCGGGACAGGGTGAGCTACGAGCAGTACTTC. It yields the protein CSARDRVSYEQYF.

V is TRBV4-1 and J is TRBJ1-6; D is possibly TRBD1 (6 bases). The V gene's germline CDR1 is MGHRA and CDR2 YSYEKL. This CDR3 contains 17 residues. Trimming cost V 4 bases and J 6 bases, with 19 bases left between them. The CDR3 sequence: CASSRGGTSSRNSPLHF. In DNA form, the CDR3 reads TGCGCCAGCAGCCGGGGGGGGACATCTAGTCGTAATTCACCCCTCCACTTT.

For the CDR3, the DNA is TGTGCCAGCAGTGAATATGGGACAGGAATCTCCTACGAGCAGTACTTC. This translates into CASSEYGTGISYEQYF. The V call is TRBV6-1, the J call TRBJ2-7; 8 bases line up with TRBD1. J was trimmed by 0 bases and V by 2 bases; bases with no gene match: 6. CDR1 is MNHNS and CDR2 is SASEGT in the germline V gene. This CDR3 comprises 16 residues.

This clone was counted between two and nine times. The J gene is TRBJ1-1, the V gene TRBV7-9, with 7 bases aligning to TRBD1. The CDR3 runs to 14 residues. The trim removed 5 bases at V and 1 base at J, leaving 4 bases unmatched. Germline assignment: CDR1 SEHNR and CDR2 FQNEAQ (reference sequence). The CDR3 loop reads CASSAGQQNTEAFF. DNA of the CDR3: TGTGCCAGCAGCGCGGGACAGCAGAACACTGAAGCTTTCTTT.

This clone was seen only once. Its ends do not fully match the called genes, so a read error is possible. This rearrangement joins TRBV7-7 to TRBJ2-2; tentative D call: TRBD2 (5 bases). CDR1 is SSHAT, CDR2 FNYEAQ, per germline (reference sequence). The CDR3 loop spans 15 amino acids. The CDR3 reads CASSLAGADTGELFF. In nucleotides, the CDR3 is TGTGCTAGCAGCTTGGCGGGTGCGGACACCGGGGAGCTGTTTTTT. Variable domain in full (rest from reference TRBV7-7 and TRBJ2-2): GAGVSQSPRYKVTKRGQDVTLRCDPISSHATLYWYQQALGQGPEFLTYFNYEAQPDKSGLPSDRFSAERPEGSISTLTIQRTEQRDSAMYRCASSLAGADTGELFFGEGSRLTVL.

This chain connects TRBV7-3 to TRBJ2-6; a weak D match, TRBD2 (5 bases). The CDR3 is 17 residues long. V gave up 0 bases and J gave up 0 bases, with 9 bases separating them. CDR1 and CDR2 (germline): SGHTA, FQGTGA. CDR3 loop: CASSLTEGNSGANVLTF. The CDR3 DNA is TGTGCCAGCAGCTTAACAGAGGGAAACTCTGGGGCCAACGTCCTGACTTTC.

The rearrangement uses TRBV5-1 and TRBJ1-2, with D possibly being TRBD1 (6 bases). This CDR3 has 14 amino acids. Germline CDR1 SGHRS, CDR2 YFSETQ. V lost 2 bases to trimming and J lost 2 bases, with 10 bases between them. The DNA of the CDR3 is TGCGCCAGCAGCTTCTCCCAGGGGAACTATGGCTACACCTTC. It is translated as CASSFSQGNYGYTF.

This rearrangement joins TRBV9 to TRBJ2-3, with 8 positions matching TRBD1. Germline trimming cut 3 bases from V and 3 bases from J; bases unmatched to any gene: 0. This CDR3 region has 13 residues. Germline V lookup: CDR1 SGDLS, CDR2 YYNGEE. In DNA form, the CDR3 reads TGTGCCAGCAGCGGGGACAGGACAGATACGCAGTATTTT. As protein: CASSGDRTDTQYF.

The rearrangement links TRBV5-1 to TRBJ2-2, with a possible D match to TRBD2 (6 bases). The V end lost 0 bases, the J end lost 0 bases, and 6 bases lay between the germline ends. The germline V gene has CDR1 SGHRS and CDR2 YFSETQ. CDR3 length equals 15 residues. This CDR3 reads CASSLGLANTGELFF. The CDR3 DNA sequence: TGCGCCAGCAGCTTGGGACTAGCGAACACCGGGGAGCTGTTTTTT. The entire variable domain, with the rest obtained from reference TRBV5-1 and TRBJ2-2, is as follows: KAGVTQTPRYLIKTRGQQVTLSCSPISGHRSVSWYQQTPGQGLQFLFEYFSETQRNKGNFPGRFSGRQFSNSRSEMNVSTLELGDSALYLCASSLGLANTGELFFGEGSRLTVL.

V usage is TRBV6-6 and J usage is TRBJ2-2; D possibly corresponds to TRBD1 (5 bases). The germline V gene encodes CDR1 MNHNY and CDR2 SVGAGI (reference sequence). CDR3 length: 14 amino acids. V was clipped by 11 bases and J by 3 bases, with 16 bases between them. The CDR3 loop is CALGRGFDTGELFF. The CDR3 coding sequence is TGTGCCCTCGGAAGGGGATTCGACACCGGGGAGCTGTTTTTT.

J is TRBJ2-7 and V is TRBV2; TRBD2 agrees at 10 bases. There are 15 residues in the CDR3. The V gene end was trimmed by 2 bases and the J gene end by 0 bases; junction bases not matched to a gene: 1. The germline V gene encodes CDR1 SNHLY and CDR2 FYNNEI. Written as DNA, the CDR3 is TGTGCCAGCAGTGAAAAGCGGGGGGGCTCCTACGAGCAGTACTTC. Translated, it gives CASSEKRGGSYEQYF.

The chain combines TRBV27 with TRBJ2-3, with 7 nucleotides matching TRBD2. Per the germline V gene, CDR1 is MNHEY and CDR2 is SMNVEV (reference sequence). This CDR3 is 15 amino acids long. The ends lost 6 bases at V and 0 bases at J; junction bases unmatched: 6. CDR3 coding DNA: TGTGCCAGCAGCTATACTAGCGAAAGCACAGATACGCAGTATTTT. Protein: CASSYTSESTDTQYF.

The V gene is TRBV3-1 (or the pseudogene TRBV3-2), the J gene TRBJ2-7, with 11 bases aligning to TRBD1. The CDR3 length is 15 residues. Germline-derived CDR1 and CDR2 are LGHDT and YNNKEL (reference sequence). With V trimmed by 4 bases and J by 6 bases, 8 bases remained unmatched. CDR3 DNA sequence: TGTGCCAGCAGCCTTGAAGGACAGGGGGCCGGCGAGCAGTACTTC. Translating gives CASSLEGQGAGEQYF.

The chain is built from TRBV18 and TRBJ2-7; the D gene is possibly TRBD1 (6 bases). Trimming shortened V by 5 bases and J by 4 bases, and 15 bases separated the two germline ends. The V gene's germline CDR1 is KGHSH and CDR2 LQKENI. The CDR3 is made up of 14 amino acids. CDR3 in DNA: TGTGCCAGCTCATCTACAGGGTTTCCGTACGAGCAGTACTTC. This translates into CASSSTGFPYEQYF.

The genes are TRBV19 and TRBJ1-1; D is ambiguous. Germline CDR1 and CDR2: LNHDA and SQIVND (reference sequence). CDR3 length: 15 residues. V lost 2 bases, J lost 0 bases, and 10 bases lay in between. The CDR3 coding sequence is TGTGCCAGTAGTATACAGGCGAGTATGAACACTGAAGCTTTCTTT. This sequence encodes CASSIQASMNTEAFF.